This T cell receptor (beta chain) derives from a study of shared clonotypes between healthy human individuals. Study outcomes and limitations: The represented genetic and exposure-history diversity was limited by the small number of donors.

In germline, CDR1 is MGHDK, CDR2 SYGVNS. The germline V and J ends were trimmed by 6 bases and 4 bases, with 9 bases remaining between them. The CDR3 spans 12 residues. Samples left unsorted employed around 90 million PBMCs for genomic DNA. Clones were read by immunoSEQ multiplex PCR, and TCRdb kept only the in-frame ones, dropping some. The sample carries some 490,000 clones, 81% recorded once. Comments on this clone: Its target is not known.

The sequence came from a woman in her 40s in good health. Some clones in this sample may be carry-over from other donors' samples. The rearrangement uses TRBV25-1 and TRBJ1-1; D not certain. The sequenced sample was PBMCs. DNA of the CDR3: TGTGCCAGCAGAAGGACGGGCACTGAAGCTTTCTTT. Amino acids: CASRRTGTEAFF.